Listed below are T cell receptor beta chains from one sample, sequenced in a study of shared clonotypes between healthy human individuals. The data were produced by immunoSEQ multiplex PCR, yet TCRdb's version contains in-frame clones alone and is incomplete. The profile shows 2 million to 2.5 million clones, over 85% of them singletons. Input material: naive CD4+ T cells from PBMCs. The receptors come from a young man in good health. Some clones in this sample may be carry-over from other donors' samples. CDR3s include the opening cysteine and the closing phenylalanine or tryptophan. D genes are given only for firm matches. Clone sizes are given selectively: once, few, many, or a class where the clone is expanded.

.	TRBV28	TRBJ2-7	.	CASRGPGERYEQYF	TGTGCCAGCAGAGGCCCCGGGGAACGCTACGAGCAGTACTTC
.	TRBV29-1	TRBJ2-3	.	CSVSSRRYTDTQYF	TGCAGCGTTTCGTCTCGGCGATACACAGATACGCAGTATTTT
TRBD2	TRBV5-1	TRBJ2-7	.	CASSSGTSAQYEQYF	TGCGCCAGCAGCTCAGGGACTAGCGCTCAGTACGAGCAGTACTTC
.	TRBV7-3	TRBJ2-1	.	CASSLDGSGYNEQFF	TGTGCCAGCAGCTTAGATGGGTCAGGGTACAATGAGCAGTTCTTC
TRBD2	TRBV7-2	TRBJ2-5	.	CASSRSGLAGEETQYF	TGTGCCAGCAGTCGCTCGGGGCTAGCGGGAGAAGAGACCCAGTACTTC
.	TRBV18	TRBJ2-5	.	CASSPRTEQETQYF	TGTGCCAGCTCACCCCGGACAGAGCAAGAGACCCAGTACTTC
.	TRBV15	TRBJ1-3	.	CATSREAAGNTIYF	TGTGCCACCAGCAGAGAGGCGGCAGGAAACACCATATATTTT
.	TRBV10-3	TRBJ2-3	.	CAIRRLTSTDTQYF	TGTGCCATCAGACGGCTTACGAGCACAGATACGCAGTATTTT
.	TRBV9	TRBJ1-5	.	CASSVGSHVRDEPQHF	TGTGCCAGCAGCGTAGGAAGCCACGTGAGGGACGAGCCCCAGCATTTT
.	TRBV28	TRBJ1-2	.	CASRTRGGKLSWVNYGYTF	TGTGCCAGCAGAACCCGAGGGGGTAAACTTTCCTGGGTTAACTATGGCTACACCTTC
TRBD2	TRBV2	TRBJ2-7	.	CASRRTSGSYEQYF	TGTGCCAGCAGACGGACTAGCGGAAGCTACGAGCAGTACTTC
.	TRBV5-1	TRBJ1-2	once	CASSLEIGEEGYTF	TGCGCCAGCAGCTTGGAGATAGGGGAAGAAGGCTACACCTTC
.	TRBV29-1	TRBJ1-2	.	CSVERGGNGYTF	TGCAGCGTTGAAAGGGGTGGAAATGGCTACACCTTC
.	TRBV27	TRBJ2-3	.	CASSPIRGGTGVLNTQYF	TGTGCCAGCAGTCCCATAAGGGGCGGGACTGGTGTTTTGAATACGCAGTATTTT
.	TRBV6-5	TRBJ2-7	.	CASGLSPGHYEQYF	TGTGCCAGCGGGCTCAGCCCAGGTCACTACGAGCAGTACTTC
TRBD1	TRBV28	TRBJ2-5	.	CASSYGQGMRETQYF	TGTGCCAGCAGTTACGGACAGGGGATGCGGGAGACCCAGTACTTC
.	TRBV6-5	TRBJ1-5	few	CASTGPGSNQPQHF	TGTGCCAGCACAGGGCCAGGGAGCAATCAGCCCCAGCATTTT
TRBD2	TRBV4-1	TRBJ2-1	.	CASSQGSPAWGGYNEQFF	TGCGCCAGCAGCCAAGGTTCCCCGGCGTGGGGGGGGTACAATGAGCAGTTCTTC
TRBD1	TRBV7-8	TRBJ1-1	.	CTSSLTRTGGTEAFF	TGTACCAGCAGCTTAACTCGGACAGGGGGCACTGAAGCTTTCTTT
TRBD1	TRBV6-1	TRBJ2-2	.	CASSADRVPNTGELFF	TGTGCCAGCAGTGCGGACAGGGTACCGAACACCGGGGAGCTGTTTTTT
.	TRBV29-1	TRBJ2-3	.	CSFEDRTSTDTQYF	TGCAGCTTCGAAGACAGGACGAGCACAGATACGCAGTATTTT
TRBD1	TRBV6-1	TRBJ1-5	.	CASSEGTRQGLNQPQHF	TGTGCCAGCAGTGAAGGAACAAGACAGGGCCTCAATCAGCCCCAGCATTTT
TRBD2	TRBV9	TRBJ2-3	.	CASSVGLAGGDTQYF	TGTGCCAGCAGCGTAGGACTAGCGGGAGGAGATACGCAGTATTTT
TRBD2	TRBV6-6	TRBJ2-1	.	CASTSSGRAFRNEQFF	TGTGCCAGCACGTCTAGCGGGAGGGCCTTTCGAAATGAGCAGTTCTTC
TRBD1	TRBV9	TRBJ2-5	.	CASSVGWGQGAGETQYF	TGTGCCAGCAGCGTAGGCTGGGGTCAGGGGGCAGGAGAGACCCAGTACTTC
.	TRBV4-2	TRBJ2-3	.	CASSQDSGSTDTQYF	TGTGCCAGCAGCCAAGATAGCGGTAGCACAGATACGCAGTATTTT
.	TRBV7-2	TRBJ1-2	once	CASNAREWADGYTF	TGTGCCAGCAACGCAAGGGAGTGGGCGGATGGCTACACCTTC
TRBD1	TRBV7-6	TRBJ2-2	.	CASSRPRGRDTGELFF	TGTGCCAGCAGCCGCCCCAGGGGGCGTGATACCGGGGAGCTGTTTTTT
.	TRBV9	TRBJ2-1	.	CASSQFSYNEQFF	TGTGCCAGCAGCCAATTCTCCTACAATGAGCAGTTCTTC
.	TRBV7-6	TRBJ1-1	.	CASSFGARAEAFF	TGTGCCAGCAGCTTTGGGGCCAGGGCTGAAGCTTTCTTT